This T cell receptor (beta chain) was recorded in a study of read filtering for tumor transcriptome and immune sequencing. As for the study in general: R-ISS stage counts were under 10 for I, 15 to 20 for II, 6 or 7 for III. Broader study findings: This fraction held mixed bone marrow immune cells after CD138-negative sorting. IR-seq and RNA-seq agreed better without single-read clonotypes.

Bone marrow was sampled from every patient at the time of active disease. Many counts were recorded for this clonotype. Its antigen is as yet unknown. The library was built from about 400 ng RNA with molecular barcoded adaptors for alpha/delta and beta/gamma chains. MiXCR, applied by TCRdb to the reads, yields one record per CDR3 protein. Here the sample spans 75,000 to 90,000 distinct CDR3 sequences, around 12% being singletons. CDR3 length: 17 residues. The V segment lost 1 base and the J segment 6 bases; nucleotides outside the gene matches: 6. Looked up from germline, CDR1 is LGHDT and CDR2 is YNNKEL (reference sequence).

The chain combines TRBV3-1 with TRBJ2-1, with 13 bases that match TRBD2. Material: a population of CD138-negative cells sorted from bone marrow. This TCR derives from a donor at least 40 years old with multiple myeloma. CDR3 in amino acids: CASSQVRLAGGGNEQFF. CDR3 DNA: TGTGCCAGCAGCCAAGTCCGACTAGCGGGAGGAGGCAATGAGCAGTTCTTC.